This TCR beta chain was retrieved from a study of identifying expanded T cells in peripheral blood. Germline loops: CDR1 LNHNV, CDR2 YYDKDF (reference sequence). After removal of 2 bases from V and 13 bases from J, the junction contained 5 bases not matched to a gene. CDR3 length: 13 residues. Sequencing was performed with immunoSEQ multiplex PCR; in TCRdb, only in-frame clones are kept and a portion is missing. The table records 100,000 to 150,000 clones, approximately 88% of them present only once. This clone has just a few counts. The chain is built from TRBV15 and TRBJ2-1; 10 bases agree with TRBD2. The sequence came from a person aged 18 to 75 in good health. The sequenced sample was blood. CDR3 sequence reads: CATSRTLAGEQFF. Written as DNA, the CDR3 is TGTGCCACCAGCAGAACCCTAGCGGGGGAACAGTTCTTC.